The 2 T cell receptor beta chains below were found in one sample sequenced in a study of molecular identifiers for immune sequencing clone quantification. TCRdb used MiXCR to reprocess the PCR reads, holding one entry per CDR3 protein. Of 250,000 to 400,000 distinct CDR3 sequences listed, about 21% were seen once; the top ten hold approximately 0.83%. The sequenced sample consisted of naive CD8+ T cells from blood, with Jurkat cell RNA spiked in. Subset specified: FACS-sorted CD8+CD4-CCR7+CD45RA+ naive T cells. The receptor source for this set is a human donor in good health. Some libraries in this study had Jurkat cell RNA spiked in.

CDR3 loop: CASRTRDVLYEQYF. The CDR3 bases are TGTGCCAGCAGAACCCGGGACGTCCTCTACGAGCAGTACTTC. The gene calls are TRBV27 and TRBJ2-7; D might be TRBD1 or TRBD2, each matching 5 bases. The CDR3 length is 14 residues. The germline V gene has CDR1 MNHEY and CDR2 SMNVEV (reference sequence). V dropped 6 bases and J dropped 3 bases, with 15 bases sitting between them.

Comments on this clonotype: This may arise from a read error, as a much more abundant clone is one base away. The rearrangement links TRBV5-6 to TRBJ2-3; 10 nucleotides agree with TRBD2. CDR3 length: 16 residues. Germline lookup yields CDR1 SGHDT and CDR2 YYEEEE. J lost 4 bases, V lost 5 bases, and 10 bases had no gene match. Written as DNA, the CDR3 is TGTGCCAGCAGACCGGGACTAGCGATGGACGCAGATACGCAGTATTTT. As protein: CASRPGLAMDADTQYF.